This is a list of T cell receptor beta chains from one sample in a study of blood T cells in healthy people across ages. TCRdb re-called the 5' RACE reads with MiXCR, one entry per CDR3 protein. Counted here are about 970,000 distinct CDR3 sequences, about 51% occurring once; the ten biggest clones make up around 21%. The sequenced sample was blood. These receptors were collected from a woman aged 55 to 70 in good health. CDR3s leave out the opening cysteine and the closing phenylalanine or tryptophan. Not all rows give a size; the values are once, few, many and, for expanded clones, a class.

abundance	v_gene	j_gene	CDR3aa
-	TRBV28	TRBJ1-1	ASNRGDTEAF
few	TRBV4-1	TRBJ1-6	ASSQDLVLPLH
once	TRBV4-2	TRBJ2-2	ASSQDGAGGPAGELF
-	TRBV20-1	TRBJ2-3	SAEQIKDTQY
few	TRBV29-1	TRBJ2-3	SSNQGASTDTQY
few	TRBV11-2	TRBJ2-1	ASSFTGLGNEQF
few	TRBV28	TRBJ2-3	ASRRQATDTQY
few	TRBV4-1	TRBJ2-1	ASSQGIGLYNEQF
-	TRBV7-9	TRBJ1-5	ASSPGGTIQPQH
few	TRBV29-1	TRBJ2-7	SVSTSPIYEQY
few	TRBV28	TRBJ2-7	ASSLELAGGSFYEQY
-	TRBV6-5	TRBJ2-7	ASSYGRDSYEQY
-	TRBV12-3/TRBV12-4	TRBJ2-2	ASSRGSNTGELF
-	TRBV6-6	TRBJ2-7	ASRIGQASYEQY
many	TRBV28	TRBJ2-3	ASSPLAGESDTQY
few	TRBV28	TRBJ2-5	ASSRTSGALATQY
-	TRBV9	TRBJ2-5	ASSVSRGRAGETQY
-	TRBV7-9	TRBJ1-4	ASSFRRGANEKLF
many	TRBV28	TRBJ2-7	ASSLSSGGSYEQY
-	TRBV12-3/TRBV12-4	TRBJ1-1	ASTPGQNTEAF
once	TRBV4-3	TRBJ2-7	ASSQASGRSSYEQY
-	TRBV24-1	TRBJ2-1	ATSDGGGLARGEQF
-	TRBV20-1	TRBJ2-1	SAYPGGNEQF
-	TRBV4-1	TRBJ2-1	ASSQRPGNVEQF
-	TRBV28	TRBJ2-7	ASSPADLYEQY
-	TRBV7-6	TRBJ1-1	ASSLEAHMNTEAF
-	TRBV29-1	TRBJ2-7	SVEANRYEQY
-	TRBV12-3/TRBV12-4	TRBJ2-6	ASSLWEAGANVLT
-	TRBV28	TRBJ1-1	ASSPRGQGYTEAF
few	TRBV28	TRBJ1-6	ASSLTNSGTLH
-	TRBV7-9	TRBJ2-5	ASSPGTVSYGETQY
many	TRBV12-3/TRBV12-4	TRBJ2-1	ASSRRGEQF
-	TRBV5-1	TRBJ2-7	ASSLSSGKIYNEQY
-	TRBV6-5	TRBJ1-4	ASSYDRDEKLF
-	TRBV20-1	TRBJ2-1	SAFGHMGVASYNEQF
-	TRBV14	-	ASSLPRDTFYEQY
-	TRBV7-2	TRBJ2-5	ASIPGVETQY
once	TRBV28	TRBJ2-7	ASIDRAVYEQY
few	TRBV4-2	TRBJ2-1	ASSQTSTSGSYNEQF
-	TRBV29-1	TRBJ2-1	SVDGLSRASSYNEQF
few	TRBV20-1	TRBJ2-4	SARGRAKNIQY
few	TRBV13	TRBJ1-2	ASSLDRGPGYT
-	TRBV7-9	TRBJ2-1	ASWGGDEQF
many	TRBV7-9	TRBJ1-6	ASSSGNSPLH
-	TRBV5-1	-	ASSRLAASEQY
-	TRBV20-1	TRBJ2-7	SADGQVDSYEQY
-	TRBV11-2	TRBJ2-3	ASSQSGSVADTQY
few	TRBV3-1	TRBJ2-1	ASSKHRDHSYNEQF
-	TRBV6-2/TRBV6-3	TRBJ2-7	ASSPTIGGRSSYEQY
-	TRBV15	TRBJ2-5	ATSRDLRRGETQY
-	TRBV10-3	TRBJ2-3	AISESRQPHARTTDTQY
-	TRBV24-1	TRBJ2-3	ATSDRTGKISDTQY
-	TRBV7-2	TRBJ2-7	ASSLAGCEQY
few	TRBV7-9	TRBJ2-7	ASSFEETSYEQY
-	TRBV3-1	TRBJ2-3	ASTQASGSDTQY
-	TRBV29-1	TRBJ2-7	SVETGQGYEQY
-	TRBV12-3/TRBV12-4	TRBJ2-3	ASRTSPASTDTQY